The rows below give T cell receptor beta chains drawn from one sample of a study of shared clonotypes between healthy human individuals. Profiling relied on immunoSEQ multiplex PCR, and the TCRdb table lists in-frame clones only, not all of them. This sample has about 490,000 clones, with approximately 78% found just once. Source material: PBMCs. Source of these receptors: a middle-aged woman in good health. Some clones in this sample may be carry-over from other donors' samples. Both conserved end residues are part of each CDR3. The D gene is left open where the match is weak. Rows may omit the clone size; those that give it use once, few, many or a size class.

v_gene	abundance	j_gene	d_gene	CDR3aa	CDR3nt
TRBV5-1	NA	TRBJ2-1	TRBD1	CASSAGTGYYNEQFF	TGCGCCAGCTCCGCCGGGACAGGGTACTACAATGAGCAGTTCTTC
TRBV10-2	NA	TRBJ2-6	NA	CASSEVLSGANVLTF	TGCGCCAGCAGTGAGGTGCTCTCTGGGGCCAACGTCCTGACTTTC
TRBV27	NA	TRBJ2-1	NA	CASSLFRARSSYNEQFF	TGTGCCAGCAGTTTATTCCGAGCGCGCAGCTCCTACAATGAGCAGTTCTTC
TRBV5-4	NA	TRBJ2-1	NA	CASAVSRNEQFF	TGTGCCAGCGCAGTTTCCCGGAATGAGCAGTTCTTC
TRBV7-6	NA	TRBJ2-7	TRBD2	CASSLGGLVAEQYF	TGTGCCAGCAGCTTAGGGGGACTAGTCGCCGAGCAGTACTTC
TRBV27	few	TRBJ2-3	TRBD2	CASSSRHSGTSDRGREYF	TGTGCCAGCAGTTCGCGCCACTCCGGGACTAGCGACCGGGGAAGGGAGTATTTT
TRBV11-2	few	TRBJ2-1	TRBD2	CASSHQTSGGEQFF	TGTGCCAGCAGCCACCAAACTAGCGGTGGTGAGCAGTTCTTC
TRBV28	NA	TRBJ2-3	TRBD1	CASRTGPDTQYF	TGTGCCAGCAGGACAGGGCCAGATACGCAGTATTTT
TRBV7-9	few	TRBJ2-5	TRBD1	CASSLGQGATQYF	TGTGCCAGCAGCTTAGGTCAGGGGGCGACCCAGTACTTC
TRBV7-6	NA	TRBJ2-3	TRBD2	CASSSWTSGRGGTDTQYF	TGTGCCAGCAGCTCCTGGACTAGCGGGAGAGGGGGCACAGATACGCAGTATTTT
TRBV20-1	NA	TRBJ1-3	TRBD1	CSARERTGYF	TGCAGTGCTAGAGAGCGGACAGGATATTTT
TRBV7-9	NA	TRBJ1-1	NA	CASSLRVTAFF	TGTGCCAGCAGCTTGCGGGTGACAGCTTTCTTT
TRBV9	NA	TRBJ2-3	NA	CASSVGANVGDTQYF	TGTGCCAGCAGCGTAGGGGCCAACGTAGGGGATACGCAGTATTTT
TRBV7-2	NA	TRBJ2-7	TRBD1	CASSRTGGASYEQYF	TGTGCCAGCAGCCGGACAGGGGGCGCTTCCTACGAGCAGTACTTC
TRBV7-9	NA	TRBJ2-5	TRBD1	CASSFSDRGPETQYF	TGTGCCAGCAGCTTCTCGGACAGGGGGCCAGAGACCCAGTACTTC
TRBV5-1	NA	TRBJ2-3	TRBD2	CASSLGLAGTDTQYF	TGCGCCAGCAGCTTGGGACTAGCAGGCACAGATACGCAGTATTTT
TRBV10-3	NA	TRBJ2-1	NA	CAISERDSEQFF	TGTGCCATCAGTGAAAGGGACTCCGAGCAGTTCTTC
TRBV6-1	few	TRBJ1-2	NA	CASDEASVRLYGYTF	TGTGCCAGCGACGAGGCTTCCGTTCGCCTCTATGGCTACACCTTC
TRBV7-9	NA	TRBJ1-1	NA	CATMGVSGEAFF	TGTGCCACCATGGGGGTATCCGGTGAAGCTTTCTTT
TRBV29-1	NA	TRBJ2-2	TRBD1	CSVPGQGTGELFF	TGCAGCGTTCCGGGACAGGGGACCGGGGAGCTGTTTTTT
TRBV9	once	TRBJ2-1	NA	CASSGGPNNEQFF	TGTGCCAGCAGCGGGGGACCCAACAATGAGCAGTTCTTC
TRBV28	NA	TRBJ1-2	NA	CASSLLSGGDGYTF	TGTGCCAGCAGTTTATTATCGGGGGGCGATGGCTACACCTTC